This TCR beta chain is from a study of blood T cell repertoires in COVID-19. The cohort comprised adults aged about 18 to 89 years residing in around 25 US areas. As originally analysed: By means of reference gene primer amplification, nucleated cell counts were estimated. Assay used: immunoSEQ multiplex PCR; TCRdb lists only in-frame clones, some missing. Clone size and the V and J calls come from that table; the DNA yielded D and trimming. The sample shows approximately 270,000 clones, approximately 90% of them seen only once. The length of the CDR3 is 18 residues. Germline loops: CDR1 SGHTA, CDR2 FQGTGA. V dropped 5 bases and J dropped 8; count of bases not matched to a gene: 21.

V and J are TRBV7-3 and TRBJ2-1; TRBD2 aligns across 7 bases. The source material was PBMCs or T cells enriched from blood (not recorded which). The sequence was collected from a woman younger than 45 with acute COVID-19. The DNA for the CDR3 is TGTGCCAGCAGCACAAACGCGGGGCAAAGGACTAGTTTCCATGAGCAGTTCTTC. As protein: CASSTNAGQRTSFHEQFF.